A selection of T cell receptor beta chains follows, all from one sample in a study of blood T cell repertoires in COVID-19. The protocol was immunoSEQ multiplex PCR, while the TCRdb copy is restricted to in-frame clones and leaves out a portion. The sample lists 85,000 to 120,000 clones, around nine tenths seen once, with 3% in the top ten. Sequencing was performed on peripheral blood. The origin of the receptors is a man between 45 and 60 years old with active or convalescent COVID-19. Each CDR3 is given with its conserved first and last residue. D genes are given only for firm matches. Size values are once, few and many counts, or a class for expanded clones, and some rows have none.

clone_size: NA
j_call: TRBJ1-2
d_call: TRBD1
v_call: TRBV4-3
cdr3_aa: CASSQERTGGASGYTF
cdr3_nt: TGCGCCAGCAGCCAAGAGAGGACAGGGGGCGCGAGTGGCTACACCTTC

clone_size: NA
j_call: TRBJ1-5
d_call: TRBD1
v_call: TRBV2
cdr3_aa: CASSRGSFSNQPQHF
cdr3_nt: TGTGCCAGCAGCAGGGGGAGCTTCAGCAATCAGCCCCAGCATTTT

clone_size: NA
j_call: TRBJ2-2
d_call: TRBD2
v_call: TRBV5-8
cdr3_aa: CASSSGAGGLAGELFF
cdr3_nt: TGTGCCAGCAGCTCCGGCGCGGGGGGGCTCGCCGGGGAGCTGTTTTTT

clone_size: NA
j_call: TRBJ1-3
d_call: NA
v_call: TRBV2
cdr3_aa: CASSEDRAGGNTIYF
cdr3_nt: TGTGCCAGCAGTGAAGACAGGGCTGGGGGAAACACCATATATTTT

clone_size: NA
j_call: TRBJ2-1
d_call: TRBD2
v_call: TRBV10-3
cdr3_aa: CAISDPRGRGSYNEQFF
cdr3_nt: TGTGCCATCAGTGACCCCAGAGGGAGGGGTTCCTACAATGAGCAGTTCTTC

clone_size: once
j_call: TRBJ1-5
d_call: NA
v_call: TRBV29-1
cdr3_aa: CSVVSAGGSNQPQHF
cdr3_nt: TGCAGCGTTGTCTCCGCCGGGGGTAGCAATCAGCCCCAGCATTTT

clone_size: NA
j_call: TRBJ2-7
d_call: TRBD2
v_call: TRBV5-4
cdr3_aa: CASSPGAGDSYEQYF
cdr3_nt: TGTGCCAGCAGCCCCGGAGCGGGGGATTCCTACGAGCAGTACTTC

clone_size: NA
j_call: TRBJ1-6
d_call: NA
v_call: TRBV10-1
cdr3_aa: CASSESVGEGSSPLHF
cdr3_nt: TGCGCCAGCAGTGAGTCGGTCGGGGAGGGGAGTTCACCCCTCCACTTT

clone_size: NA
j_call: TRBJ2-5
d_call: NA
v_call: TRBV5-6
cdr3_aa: CASSLGTDQETQYF
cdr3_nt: TGTGCCAGCAGCTTGGGGACAGATCAAGAGACCCAGTACTTC

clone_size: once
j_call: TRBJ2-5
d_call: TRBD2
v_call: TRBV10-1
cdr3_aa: CASSESPGTSGVETQYF
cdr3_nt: TGCGCCAGCAGTGAGTCTCCCGGGACTAGCGGGGTGGAGACCCAGTACTTC

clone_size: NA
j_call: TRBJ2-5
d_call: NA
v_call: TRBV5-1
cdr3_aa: CASVSQGLGETQYF
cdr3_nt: TGCGCCAGCGTATCGCAGGGGCTCGGAGAGACCCAGTACTTC

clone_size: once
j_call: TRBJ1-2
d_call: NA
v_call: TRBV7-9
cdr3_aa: CASSLGTDYGYTF
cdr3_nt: TGTGCCAGCAGCTTAGGCACGGACTATGGCTACACCTTC

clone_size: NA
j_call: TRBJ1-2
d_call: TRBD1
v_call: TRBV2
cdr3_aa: CASSAGQGANYGYTF
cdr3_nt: TGTGCCAGCAGCGCCGGACAGGGGGCTAACTATGGCTACACCTTC

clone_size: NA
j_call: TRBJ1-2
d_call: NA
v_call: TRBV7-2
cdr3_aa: CASSLGQANYGYTF
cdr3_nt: TGTGCCAGCAGCTTAGGACAGGCTAACTATGGCTACACCTTC

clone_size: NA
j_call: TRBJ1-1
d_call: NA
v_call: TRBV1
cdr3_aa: CTSSHYRGQENTEAFF
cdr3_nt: TGCACCAGCAGCCATTACCGGGGACAGGAGAACACTGAAGCTTTCTTT

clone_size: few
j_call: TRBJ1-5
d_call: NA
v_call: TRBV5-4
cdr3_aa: CASSPEDRRSNQPQHF
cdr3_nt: TGTGCCAGCAGCCCGGAAGACAGAAGGAGCAATCAGCCCCAGCATTTT

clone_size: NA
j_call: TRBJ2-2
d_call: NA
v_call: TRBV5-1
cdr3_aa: CASSLDWATGELFF
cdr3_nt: TGCGCCAGCAGCTTGGACTGGGCCACCGGGGAGCTGTTTTTT